The TCR beta chain under discussion was sequenced for a study of T cells in Graves' hyperthyroidism and ophthalmopathy. Amplification of TCR beta CDR3 regions used RNA as the template. The HTBI primer set drove a first-round RT-PCR of the TCR CDR3. TCRdb called the multiplex PCR reads again in MiXCR, with one record for every CDR3 protein. The sample has a few hundred thousand distinct CDR3 sequences; 15% to 19% are singletons. The PBMCs were sourced from fresh peripheral blood (around 10 ml). This clonotype was seen ten or more times. Its antigen remains unknown. The study, taken as a whole, reports: Separation of ophthalmopathy from stable hyperthyroidism was achieved by a 13 V-J model.

The CDR3 contains 14 residues. CDR1 and CDR2 from the germline V gene are KGHSH and LQKENI. Losses at the gene ends were 6 bases for V and 2 bases for J; bases not matched to a gene: 6. The chain uses TRBV18 and TRBJ2-7; 8 bases are shared with TRBD1. The sequenced sample was blood. This TCR came from a woman aged 30 to 39 with Graves' hyperthyroidism. This chain's CDR3 is CASSPPGQAYEQYF. In nucleotides, the CDR3 is TGTGCCAGCTCTCCCCCGGGACAGGCCTACGAGCAGTACTTC.